This TCR beta chain was recorded in a study of post-analysis software for immune sequencing data. Overall study findings and caveats: When patients were compared with controls, about five TRBV segments were more frequent, TRBV5-6, TRBV5-1 and TRBV20-1 among them.

Germline values: CDR1 SGHVS, CDR2 FQNEAQ. This CDR3 comprises 14 residues. This clonotype was counted only a few times. Its antigen is unidentified. Unique molecular identifiers tagged the TCR beta cDNA libraries. TCRdb re-analysed the PCR reads in MiXCR, keeping a single row per CDR3 protein. The table records hundreds of thousands of distinct CDR3 sequences, approximately 53% of them present only once. The chain has TRBV7-8 and TRBJ2-5; no firm D call. Matching the DNA end better, TRBJ2-7 makes the J call doubtful. The sequence came from a girl aged 10-17 years with multiple sclerosis. Specimen: blood. DNA for the CDR3: TGTGCCAGCAGCTTAAGGACGGCACCTTACGAGCAGTACTTC. Its protein product is CASSLRTAPYEQYF.